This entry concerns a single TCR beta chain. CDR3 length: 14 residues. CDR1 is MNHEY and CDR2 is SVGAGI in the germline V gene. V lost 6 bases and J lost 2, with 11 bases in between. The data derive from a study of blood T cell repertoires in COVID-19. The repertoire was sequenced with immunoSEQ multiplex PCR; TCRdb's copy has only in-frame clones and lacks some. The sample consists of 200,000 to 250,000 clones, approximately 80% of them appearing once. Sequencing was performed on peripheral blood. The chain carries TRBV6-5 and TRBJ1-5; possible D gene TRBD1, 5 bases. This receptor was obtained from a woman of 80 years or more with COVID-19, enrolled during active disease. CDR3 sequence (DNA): TGTGCCAGCAGGGGGGGAGGGGGCAATCAGCCCCAGCATTTT. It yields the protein CASRGGGGNQPQHF.